This passage covers 30 T cell receptor beta chains from one sample sequenced in a study of T cells in narcolepsy (dated by TCRdb to the late 2010s). Libraries were prepared through the immunoSEQ multiplex PCR assay. TCRdb obtained this table from immuneACCESS and retained in-frame rearrangements with V and J assigned. These tables miss some clones; where compared with another copy, unresolved V genes account for less than half of the shortfall, and the remainder is unexplained. Here the sample has over 30,000 clones; roughly 84% occur a single time. In total, the top ten clones hold approximately 1.7% of the sample. The sample consisted of CD45RA- memory CD4+ T cells from PBMCs. Reading the label with the study, this specimen's cell subset or site is: memory T cells sorted ex vivo from peripheral blood. The receptors were gathered from a human donor with narcolepsy.

The V gene is TRBV6-4, the J gene TRBJ2-6; D unclear. There are 14 residues in the CDR3. CDR1 is MRHNA, CDR2 SNTAGT, per germline. The V and J ends lost 4 bases and 2 bases respectively, with 6 bases between them. The CDR3 nucleotides are TGTGCCAGCAGTGCTTCTGCTGGGGCCAACGTCCTGACTTTC. Encoded protein: CASSASAGANVLTF.

This chain connects TRBV19 to TRBJ2-5; 7 bases line up with TRBD2. The last part of the DNA fits TRBJ2-7 better; the J call may be wrong. CDR3 length: 15 amino acids. CDR1 and CDR2 (germline): LNHDA, SQIVND (reference sequence). CDR3: CASSRLAAAGYEQYF. CDR3 bases: TGTGCCAGTAGTAGGCTAGCGGCGGCAGGGTACGAGCAGTACTTC.

CDR3 nucleotides: TGTGCCAGCAGTCCCTCCCAGCCGAGCGGCGAAAAACTGTTTTTT. Protein product: CASSPSQPSGEKLFF. The chain recombines TRBV27 with TRBJ1-4, with D unresolved. Germline-derived CDR1 and CDR2 are MNHEY and SMNVEV (reference sequence). With 5 bases removed from V and 8 bases from J, the gap between germline ends came to 18 bases. This CDR3 spans 15 amino acids.

The V gene is TRBV5-6, the J gene TRBJ1-2; D ambiguous. The CDR3 covers 13 residues. V gave up 0 bases and J gave up 2 bases, with 5 bases separating them. Germline assignment: CDR1 SGHDT and CDR2 YYEEEE. The CDR3 DNA follows: TGTGCCAGCAGCTTGGACACGAACTATGGCTACACCTTC. Its protein product is CASSLDTNYGYTF.

CDR3 DNA sequence: TGTGCCAGCAGCAGACTCGTGGAGCAGTTCTTC. Translation gives CASSRLVEQFF. V usage is TRBV7-2 and J usage is TRBJ2-1; D not resolved. Deletions cut 5 bases from V and 10 bases from J, with 9 bases between. The germline V gene encodes CDR1 SGHTA and CDR2 FQGNSA. This CDR3 comprises 11 residues.

The gene calls are TRBV5-1 and TRBJ2-7; TRBD1 matches 7 bases. Per germline, CDR1 SGHRS and CDR2 YFSETQ. The CDR3 spans 14 residues. Trimming took 2 bases from V and 6 from J; bases not matched to a gene: 8. This CDR3 is CASSLNTGVGEQYF. In nucleotides, the CDR3 is TGCGCCAGCAGCTTAAACACAGGGGTGGGCGAGCAGTACTTC. The complete variable domain, with remaining parts taken from reference TRBV5-1 and TRBJ2-7, reads KAGVTQTPRYLIKTRGQQVTLSCSPISGHRSVSWYQQTPGQGLQFLFEYFSETQRNKGNFPGRFSGRQFSNSRSEMNVSTLELGDSALYLCASSLNTGVGEQYFGPGTRLTVT.

The J gene is TRBJ2-5, the V gene TRBV5-4; D is unresolved. Germline assignment: CDR1 SGHNT and CDR2 YYREEE (reference sequence). The V and J ends lost 0 bases and 1 base respectively, with 4 bases between them. CDR3 length: 13 residues. CDR3 in amino acids: CASSLGPQETQYF. The CDR3 DNA sequence: TGTGCCAGCAGCTTGGGGCCCCAAGAGACCCAGTACTTC.

The chain links TRBV7-8 to TRBJ2-5, with D possibly TRBD1 on 5 matching bases. CDR1 is SGHVS and CDR2 is FQNEAQ in the germline V gene. V dropped 2 bases and J dropped 6 bases, with 22 bases sitting between them. This CDR3 comprises 17 residues. The CDR3 DNA follows: TGTGCCAGCAGCTTACATACGATTGGGCCAGGACAAAAGACCCAGTACTTC. Translating gives CASSLHTIGPGQKTQYF.

The chain joins TRBV7-3 to TRBJ2-3, with D perhaps TRBD2 (6 bases). V was shortened by 1 base and J by 6 bases, with 14 bases between the two germline ends. The V gene's germline CDR1 is SGHTA and CDR2 FQGTGA. This CDR3 spans 15 amino acids. The CDR3 spells CASSLNPSSGDTQYF. In DNA form, the CDR3 reads TGTGCCAGCAGCTTAAACCCTAGCAGCGGGGATACGCAGTATTTT.

Of note for this clone: The junction departs from the called germline gene at one end, perhaps through a read error. Within the sample, other DNA sequences also encode this same CDR3. The V call is TRBV18, the J call TRBJ1-5; maybe TRBD1 (5 bases). CDR1 is KGHSH, CDR2 LQKENI, per germline. The CDR3 contains 15 residues. This chain's CDR3 is CASSPMDKSNQPQHF. CDR3 DNA: TGCGCCAGCTCACCAATGGACAAGAGCAATCAGCCCCAGCATTTT.

The V and J genes are TRBV21-1 and TRBJ2-5; TRBD1, the D gene given by the table, was not confirmed from the DNA. TRBV21-1 constitutes a pseudogene. The CDR3 totals 17 residues. The CDR3 sequence is CASSNCGTGGRGETQYF. In nucleotides, the CDR3 is TGTGCCAGCAGCAATTGCGGGACAGGGGGACGGGGGGAGACCCAGTACTTC.

The chain has TRBV7-2 and TRBJ1-5, with no clear D. Germline lookup yields CDR1 SGHTA and CDR2 FQGNSA. The CDR3 extends over 14 amino acids. V was pared by 1 base and J by 4 bases, with 8 bases between. CDR3 amino acids: CASSLGGYNQPQHF. As DNA, the CDR3 is TGTGCCAGCAGCTTAGGGGGTTATAATCAGCCCCAGCATTTT. The full variable domain, in which reference TRBV7-2 and TRBJ1-5 provide the parts outside the CDR3, is GAGVSQSPSNKVTEKGKDVELRCDPISGHTALYWYRQSLGQGLEFLIYFQGNSAPDKSGLPSDRFSAERTGGSVSTLTIQRTQQEDSAVYLCASSLGGYNQPQHFGDGTRLSIL.

The chain couples TRBV30 to TRBJ2-1; maybe TRBD1 (5 bases). Trimming cost V 5 bases and J 5 bases, with 10 bases left between them. Looked up from germline, CDR1 is GTSNPN and CDR2 is SVGIG (reference sequence). The CDR3 is made up of 12 amino acids. Written as DNA, the CDR3 is TGTGCCTGGTATTGGGGCCACAATGAGCAGTTCTTC. The encoded protein is CAWYWGHNEQFF.

The genes are TRBV9 and TRBJ2-5, with 9 bases matching TRBD1. The CDR3 runs to 15 residues. The V segment lost 4 bases and the J segment 5 bases; nucleotides outside the gene matches: 9. The germline CDR1 and CDR2 sequences are SGDLS and YYNGEE. The CDR3 bases are TGTGCCAGCAGCCTCCGGGACAGGGTCATTGAGACCCAGTACTTC. It is translated as CASSLRDRVIETQYF. The variable domain in full, with the rest retrieved from reference TRBV9 and TRBJ2-5, is DSGVTQTPKHLITATGQRVTLRCSPRSGDLSVYWYQQSLDQGLQFLIQYYNGEERAKGNILERFSAQQFPDLHSELNLSSLELGDSALYFCASSLRDRVIETQYFGPGTRLLVL.

This chain connects TRBV14 to TRBJ2-3; D call uncertain. The V gene's germline CDR1 is SGHDN and CDR2 FVKESK. Trimming pared 1 base from V and 6 bases from J, leaving 11 bases between. The CDR3 consists of 14 residues. CDR3 DNA: TGTGCCAGCAGCCAAGGACCCCCGGCGGATACGCAGTATTTT. It specifies CASSQGPPADTQYF.

This chain joins TRBV10-3 and TRBJ1-6, with D possibly matching TRBD1 (5 bases). Deletions cut 8 bases from V and 7 bases from J, with 12 bases between. The CDR3 sequence is 13 residues long. Germline assignment: CDR1 ENHRY and CDR2 SYGVKD. The CDR3 region is CAIGGDRNSPLHF. For the CDR3, the DNA is TGTGCCATCGGAGGGGACCGGAATTCACCCCTCCACTTT.

The chain joins TRBV6-5 to TRBJ1-4; maybe TRBD1 (5 bases). The CDR3 loop spans 15 amino acids. Germline CDR1 reads MNHEY; CDR2 reads SVGAGI. Trimming removed 0 bases from V and 4 bases from J, with 9 bases in between. The DNA for the CDR3 is TGTGCCAGCAGTTACTCAGTACAGGTTAATGAAAAACTGTTTTTT. It is translated as CASSYSVQVNEKLFF.

The chain carries TRBV5-4 and TRBJ2-1; 12 bases agree with TRBD2. This CDR3 region has 15 residues. Germline V CDR1 and CDR2: SGHNT, YYREEE (reference sequence). The ends lost 3 bases at V and 9 bases at J; junction bases unmatched: 7. This chain's CDR3 is CASSSKGTSGPEQFF. The CDR3 DNA reads as TGTGCCAGCAGCTCAAAAGGGACTAGCGGGCCTGAGCAGTTCTTC. The full variable domain, completed using reference TRBV5-4 and TRBJ2-1, is ETGVTQSPTHLIKTRGQQVTLRCSSQSGHNTVSWYQQALGQGPQFIFQYYREEENGRGNFPPRFSGLQFPNYSSELNVNALELDDSALYLCASSSKGTSGPEQFFGPGTRLTVL.

CDR3 region: CASSRFDRGTQYF. The CDR3, as DNA: TGTGCCAGCAGCCGCTTCGACAGGGGGACGCAGTATTTT. The rearrangement joins TRBV14 to TRBJ2-3, with 9 positions matching TRBD1. V dropped 4 bases and J dropped 9; count of bases not matched to a gene: 5. CDR1 is SGHDN and CDR2 is FVKESK in the germline V gene. This CDR3 region has 13 residues.

The chain uses TRBV9 and TRBJ2-6; D uncertain. Germline V gene lookup returns CDR1 SGDLS and CDR2 YYNGEE. V was pared by 0 bases and J by 2 bases, with 9 bases between. There are 16 residues in the CDR3. CDR3 residues: CASSVDGVPGANVLTF. CDR3 nucleotide sequence: TGTGCCAGCAGCGTAGATGGGGTACCTGGGGCCAACGTCCTGACTTTC. The complete variable domain, with remaining parts taken from reference TRBV9 and TRBJ2-6, reads DSGVTQTPKHLITATGQRVTLRCSPRSGDLSVYWYQQSLDQGLQFLIQYYNGEERAKGNILERFSAQQFPDLHSELNLSSLELGDSALYFCASSVDGVPGANVLTFGAGSRLTVL.

The chain has TRBV28 and TRBJ2-3, with D possibly being TRBD1 (5 bases). Germline CDR1 and CDR2: MDHEN and SYDVKM. CDR3 length: 15 residues. V was pared by 5 bases and J by 3 bases, with 15 bases between. CDR3: CASSPRGVGTDTQYF. CDR3 nucleotides: TGTGCCAGCAGTCCTAGGGGCGTTGGGACAGATACGCAGTATTTT.

This clone is termed medium-sized (0.01 to 0.1%). The V call is TRBV9, the J call TRBJ1-3, with TRBD1 as a possible D gene (5 bases). The germline V and J ends were trimmed by 2 bases and 1 base, with 19 bases remaining between them. This CDR3 is built from 18 residues. Germline V gene sequence: CDR1 SGDLS, CDR2 YYNGEE. CDR3 loop: CASSVDPGQGLSGNTIYF. CDR3 DNA sequence: TGTGCCAGCAGCGTCGATCCTGGGCAGGGACTATCTGGAAACACCATATATTTT. Using reference TRBV9 and TRBJ1-3 for the parts outside the CDR3, the full variable domain is DSGVTQTPKHLITATGQRVTLRCSPRSGDLSVYWYQQSLDQGLQFLIQYYNGEERAKGNILERFSAQQFPDLHSELNLSSLELGDSALYFCASSVDPGQGLSGNTIYFGEGSWLTVV.

The chain recombines TRBV6-1 with TRBJ2-5; the D gene could be TRBD1 or TRBD2 (6 bases each). CDR1 and CDR2 from the germline V gene are MNHNS and SASEGT. Trimming removed 7 bases at V and 9 bases at J, with 21 bases between. This CDR3 has 14 residues. CDR3 DNA: TGTGCCAGCACACCTGGAGGGGGGTCAACTTCCCAGTACTTC. The encoded protein is CASTPGGGSTSQYF.

The chain is built from TRBV30 and TRBJ1-2; D is ambiguous. The V end lost 5 bases, the J end lost 2 bases, and 12 bases lay between the germline ends. Looked up from germline, CDR1 is GTSNPN and CDR2 is SVGIG (reference sequence). This CDR3 is built from 13 residues. The CDR3 sequence: CAWANLDNYGYTF. In DNA form, the CDR3 reads TGTGCCTGGGCTAACCTCGACAACTATGGCTACACCTTC.

The chain has TRBV7-8 and TRBJ1-2; no reliable D call. CDR1 is SGHVS and CDR2 is FQNEAQ in the germline V gene. The CDR3 has 14 amino acids. V was pared by 0 bases and J by 3 bases, with 8 bases between. The CDR3 sequence: CASSLAGQDYGYTF. DNA for the CDR3: TGTGCCAGCAGCTTAGCTGGGCAGGACTATGGCTACACCTTC.

The CDR3 reads CATSTMTGGYTEAFF. CDR3 DNA sequence: TGTGCCACCAGCACGATGACAGGGGGCTACACTGAAGCTTTCTTT. The chain is built from TRBV15 and TRBJ1-1; 10 bases match TRBD1. CDR3 length equals 15 residues. CDR1 and CDR2 (germline): LNHNV, YYDKDF (reference sequence). After removal of 4 bases from V and 3 bases from J, the junction contained 5 bases not matched to a gene.

J is TRBJ2-3 and V is TRBV6-4; D perhaps matches TRBD2 (5 bases). Germline V gene data show CDR1 as MRHNA and CDR2 as SNTAGT. This CDR3 contains 16 residues. Between the trimmed V and J ends, which lost 3 bases and 4 bases, there was a span of 17 bases. This CDR3 is CASSEGGLARADTQYF. The CDR3 DNA reads TGTGCCAGCAGTGAAGGAGGTCTAGCTAGGGCAGATACGCAGTATTTT.

CDR3 protein: CASTETGVDTQYF. The CDR3, as DNA: TGCGCCAGCACCGAAACAGGGGTCGATACGCAGTATTTT. J is TRBJ2-3 and V is TRBV5-1, with 7 nucleotides matching TRBD1. Trimming removed 6 bases from V and 6 bases from J; junction bases left unmatched: 7. Germline V gives CDR1 SGHRS, CDR2 YFSETQ. This CDR3 has 13 residues.

The chain has TRBV23-1 and TRBJ2-5; D is unresolved. TRBV23-1 is an open reading frame, and its role is uncertain. The V gene lost 11 bases and the J gene lost 3 bases, with 7 bases spanning the gap. This CDR3 is 10 amino acids long. CDR3 DNA: TGCGCCGCCTGGAAAGAGACCCAGTACTTC. Its translation: CAAWKETQYF.

The rearrangement uses TRBV30 and TRBJ1-6, with 8 bases that match TRBD1. The CDR3 sequence is 17 residues long. The germline V gene has CDR1 GTSNPN and CDR2 SVGIG (reference sequence). V dropped 3 bases and J dropped 0; count of bases not matched to a gene: 7. The CDR3 reads CAWRRRTGSSYNSPLHF. The CDR3 DNA reads TGTGCCTGGAGACGTCGGACAGGGTCCTCCTATAATTCACCCCTCCACTTT.